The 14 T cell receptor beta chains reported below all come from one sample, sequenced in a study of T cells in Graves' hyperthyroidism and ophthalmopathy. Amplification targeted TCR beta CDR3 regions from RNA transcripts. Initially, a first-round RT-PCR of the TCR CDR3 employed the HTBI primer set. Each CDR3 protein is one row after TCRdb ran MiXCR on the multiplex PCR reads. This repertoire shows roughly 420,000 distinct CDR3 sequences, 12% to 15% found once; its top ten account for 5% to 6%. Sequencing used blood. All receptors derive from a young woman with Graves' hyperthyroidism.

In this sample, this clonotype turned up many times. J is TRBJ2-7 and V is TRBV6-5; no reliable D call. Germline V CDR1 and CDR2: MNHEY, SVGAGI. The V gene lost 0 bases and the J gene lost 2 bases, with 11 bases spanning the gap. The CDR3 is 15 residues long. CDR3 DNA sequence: TGTGCCAGCAGTTACTCGAGTTCGGGCCCCTACGAGCAGTACTTC. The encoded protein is CASSYSSSGPYEQYF.

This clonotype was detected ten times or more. CDR3: CASSFRRQPQHF. The CDR3 DNA reads as TGTGCCAGCAGTTTCAGACGGCAGCCCCAGCATTTT. The rearrangement uses TRBV28 and TRBJ1-5; D not resolved. Germline CDR1 MDHEN, CDR2 SYDVKM. With 3 bases removed from V and 7 bases from J, the gap between germline ends came to 7 bases. This CDR3 has 12 amino acids.

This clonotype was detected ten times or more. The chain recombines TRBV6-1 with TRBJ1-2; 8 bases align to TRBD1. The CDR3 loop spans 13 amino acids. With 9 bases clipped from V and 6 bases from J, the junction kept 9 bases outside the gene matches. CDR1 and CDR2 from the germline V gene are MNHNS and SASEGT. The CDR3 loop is CARVAGTGDGYTF. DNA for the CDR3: TGTGCCAGGGTTGCCGGGACAGGAGATGGCTACACCTTC.

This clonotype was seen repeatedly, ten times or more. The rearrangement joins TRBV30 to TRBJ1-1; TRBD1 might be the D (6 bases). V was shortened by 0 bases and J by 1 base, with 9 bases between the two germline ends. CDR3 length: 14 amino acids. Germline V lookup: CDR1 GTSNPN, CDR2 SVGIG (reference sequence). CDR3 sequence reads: CAWSVKTGNTEAFF. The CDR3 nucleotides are TGTGCCTGGAGTGTCAAGACAGGGAACACTGAAGCTTTCTTT.

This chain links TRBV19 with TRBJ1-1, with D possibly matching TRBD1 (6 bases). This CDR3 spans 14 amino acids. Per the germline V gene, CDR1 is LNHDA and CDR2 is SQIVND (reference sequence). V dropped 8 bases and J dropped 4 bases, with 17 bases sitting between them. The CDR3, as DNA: TGTGCCAGTTCTACAGGGTTGGGGGCCACTGAAGCTTTCTTT. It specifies CASSTGLGATEAFF.

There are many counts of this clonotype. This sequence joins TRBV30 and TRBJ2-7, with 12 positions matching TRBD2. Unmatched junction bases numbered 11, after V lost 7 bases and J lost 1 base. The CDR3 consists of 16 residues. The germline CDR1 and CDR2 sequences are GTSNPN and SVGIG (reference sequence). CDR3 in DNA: TGTGCCTCCACCGGTACTAGCGGGAGGAAGTCCTACGAGCAGTACTTC. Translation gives CASTGTSGRKSYEQYF.

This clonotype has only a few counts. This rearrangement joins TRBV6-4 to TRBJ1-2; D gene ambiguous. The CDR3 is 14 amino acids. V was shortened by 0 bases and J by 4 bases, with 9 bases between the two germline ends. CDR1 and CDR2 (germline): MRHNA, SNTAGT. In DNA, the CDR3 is TGTGCCAGCAGTGACTCTAGCAGAAGCTATGGCTACACCTTC. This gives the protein CASSDSSRSYGYTF.

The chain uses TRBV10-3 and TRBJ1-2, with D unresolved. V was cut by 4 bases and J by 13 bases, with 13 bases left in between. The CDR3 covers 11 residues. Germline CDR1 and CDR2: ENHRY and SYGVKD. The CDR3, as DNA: TGTGCCATCAGTGGGCAAGGGTTGGTCACCTTC. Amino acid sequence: CAISGQGLVTF.

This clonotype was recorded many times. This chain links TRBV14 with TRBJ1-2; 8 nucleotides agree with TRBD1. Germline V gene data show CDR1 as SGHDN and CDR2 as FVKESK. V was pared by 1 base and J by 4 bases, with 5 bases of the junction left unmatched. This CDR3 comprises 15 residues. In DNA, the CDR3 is TGTGCCAGCAGCCAAGGGGCAGGGGGCGGCTATGGCTACACCTTC. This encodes CASSQGAGGGYGYTF.

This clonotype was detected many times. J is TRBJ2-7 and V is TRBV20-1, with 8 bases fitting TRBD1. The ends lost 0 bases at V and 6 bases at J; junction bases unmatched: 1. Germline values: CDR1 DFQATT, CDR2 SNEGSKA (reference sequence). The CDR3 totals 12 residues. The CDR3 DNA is TGCAGTGCTAGAGAACAGGGGGGCGAGCAGTACTTC. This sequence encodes CSAREQGGEQYF.

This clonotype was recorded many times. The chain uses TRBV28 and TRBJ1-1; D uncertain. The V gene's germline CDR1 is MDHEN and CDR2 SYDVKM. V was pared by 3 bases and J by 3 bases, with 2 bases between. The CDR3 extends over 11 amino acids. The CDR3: CASSLDTEAFF. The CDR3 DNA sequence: TGTGCCAGCAGTTTGGACACTGAAGCTTTCTTT.

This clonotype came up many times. CDR3 DNA sequence: TGTGCCTGGACCCCACTACCCGGGACGGCGCTCGGAGCTTTCTTT. It is translated as CAWTPLPGTALGAFF. The chain recombines TRBV30 with TRBJ1-1, with D maybe TRBD1 (5 bases). The length of the CDR3 is 15 residues. With 4 bases removed from V and 10 bases from J, the gap between germline ends came to 25 bases. CDR1 is GTSNPN, CDR2 SVGIG, per germline (reference sequence). Full variable domain (rest looked up from reference TRBV30 and TRBJ1-1): SQTIHQWPATLVQPVGSPLSLECTVEGTSNPNLYWYRQAAGRGLQLLFYSVGIGQISSEVPQNLSASRPQDRQFILSSKKLLLSDSGFYLCAWTPLPGTALGAFFGQGTRLTVV.

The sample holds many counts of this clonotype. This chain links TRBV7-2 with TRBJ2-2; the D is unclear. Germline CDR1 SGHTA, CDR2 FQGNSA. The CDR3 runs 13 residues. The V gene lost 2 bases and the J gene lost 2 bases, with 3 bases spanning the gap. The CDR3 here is CASSLYNTGELFF. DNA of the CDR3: TGTGCCAGCAGCTTATACAACACCGGGGAGCTGTTTTTT.

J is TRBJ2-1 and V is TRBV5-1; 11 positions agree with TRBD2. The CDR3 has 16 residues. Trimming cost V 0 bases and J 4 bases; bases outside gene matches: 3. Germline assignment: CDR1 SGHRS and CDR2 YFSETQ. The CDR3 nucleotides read TGCGCCAGCAGCTTGGCTAGCGGGAGGCCTTACAATGAGCAGTTCTTC. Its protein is CASSLASGRPYNEQFF.